This T cell receptor beta chain was retrieved from a study of vaccination and CD4 T cells after COVID-19. Study-wide context: As their vaccination, participants received two doses of either BNT162b2 or mRNA-1273 vaccine.

This clonotype is a singleton in its sample. Its antigen is unidentified. An Oncomine TCR Beta short-read assay was used to sequence the DNA from cultured CD4+ T cells. TCRdb reprocessed the PCR reads with MiXCR, giving one entry per CDR3 protein. This sample yields roughly 16,000 distinct CDR3 sequences, of which around 72% are seen a single time; roughly 5% belongs to the top ten. V lost 3 bases to trimming and J lost 4 bases, with 11 bases between them. This CDR3 is 14 amino acids long. The germline gives CDR1 SGHTA, CDR2 FQGNSA. Sample treatment: 10-day PBMC culture with coronavirus spike peptide pools or control peptides (ViraFEST assay).

Sequencing was done on a sample of CD4+ T cells from blood, cultured in vitro. The chain joins TRBV7-2 to TRBJ2-3; D ambiguous. This sequence was found in a human donor who had recovered from COVID-19. CDR3 in DNA: TGTGCCAGCAGCTTTAACGCTCTGGCAGATACGCAGTATTTT. It yields the protein CASSFNALADTQYF.